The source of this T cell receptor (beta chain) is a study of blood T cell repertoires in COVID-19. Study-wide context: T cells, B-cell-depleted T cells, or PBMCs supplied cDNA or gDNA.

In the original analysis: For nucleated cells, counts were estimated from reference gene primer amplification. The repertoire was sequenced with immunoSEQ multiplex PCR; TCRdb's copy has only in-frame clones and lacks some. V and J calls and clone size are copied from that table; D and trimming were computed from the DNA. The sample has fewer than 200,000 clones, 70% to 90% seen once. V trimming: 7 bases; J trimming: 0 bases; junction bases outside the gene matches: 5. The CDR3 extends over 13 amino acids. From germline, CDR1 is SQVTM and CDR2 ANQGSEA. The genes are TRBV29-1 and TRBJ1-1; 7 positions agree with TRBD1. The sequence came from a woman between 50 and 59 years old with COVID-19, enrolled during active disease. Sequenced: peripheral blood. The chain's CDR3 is CSAEDRLNTEAFF. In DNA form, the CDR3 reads TGCAGCGCCGAGGACAGGTTGAACACTGAAGCTTTCTTT.